The rows below give T cell receptor beta chains drawn from one sample of a study of Graves' ophthalmopathy and Graves' hyperthyroidism. MiXCR was run by TCRdb on the multiplex PCR reads, yielding one entry per CDR3 protein. The sample yields around 470,000 distinct CDR3 sequences, approximately 15% seen once. Sequencing was carried out using blood. The source of these receptors is a woman aged 25 to 39 with Graves' ophthalmopathy. The conserved cysteine and the conserved F or W are not part of the CDR3 here.

CDR3: ASSYRGRGQPQH
V: TRBV12-3/TRBV12-4
J: TRBJ1-5

CDR3: ASSVSPGATEAF
V: TRBV12-3/TRBV12-4
J: TRBJ1-1

CDR3: ASSLSRGQAYEQY
V: TRBV27
J: TRBJ2-7

CDR3: ASSLDANSPLH
V: TRBV7-2
J: TRBJ1-6

CDR3: ASSESKGGAVMQTQY
V: TRBV10-2
J: TRBJ2-5

CDR3: ASTTGRNTEAF
V: TRBV2
J: TRBJ1-1

CDR3: ASHGRGEQY
V: TRBV10-1
J: TRBJ2-7

CDR3: ASSQASGEAF
V: TRBV3-1
J: TRBJ1-1

CDR3: ASISGSDAF
V: TRBV6-5
J: TRBJ1-1

CDR3: ASSLVGQGRHEQY
V: TRBV12-3/TRBV12-4
J: TRBJ2-7

CDR3: ASRPTSGRAYEQY
V: TRBV6-2/TRBV6-3
J: TRBJ2-7

CDR3: ASSLFSGTGDFQETQY
V: TRBV28
J: TRBJ2-5

CDR3: ASSLDLDTRLVGVAGVSYEQY
V: TRBV11-2
J: NA

CDR3: ASSEDRGRNTEAF
V: TRBV6-1
J: TRBJ1-1

CDR3: ASSTLNLDTEAF
V: TRBV7-8
J: TRBJ1-1

CDR3: ASSFFGSGVPEAKNIKY
V: TRBV28
J: TRBJ2-4

CDR3: ASSLVDGTNYGYT
V: TRBV12-3/TRBV12-4
J: TRBJ1-2

CDR3: ASSLSAVRGQY
V: TRBV12-3/TRBV12-4
J: TRBJ2-7

CDR3: SAESTPGYEQY
V: TRBV20-1
J: TRBJ2-7

CDR3: ASSIILPGELF
V: TRBV19
J: TRBJ2-2

CDR3: ASSWSGETQY
V: TRBV4-1
J: TRBJ2-5

CDR3: ASSQGINLAGSYEQY
V: TRBV4-3
J: TRBJ2-7

CDR3: ASSFDRDRVFGYT
V: TRBV28
J: TRBJ1-2

CDR3: ASSLLGTSGRAGTGELF
V: TRBV9
J: TRBJ2-2

CDR3: ASRGGDRSDTEAF
V: TRBV27
J: TRBJ1-1

CDR3: SVEDLGQYPEAF
V: TRBV29-1
J: TRBJ1-1

CDR3: AISAYLEETQY
V: TRBV10-3
J: TRBJ2-5

CDR3: ATSRERDEQY
V: TRBV15
J: TRBJ2-7

CDR3: ASRKDRGTSYEQY
V: TRBV2
J: TRBJ2-7

CDR3: ASSLYGPGQGMKETQY
V: TRBV7-3
J: TRBJ2-5

CDR3: AWSPSASLTETQY
V: TRBV30
J: TRBJ2-5

CDR3: ASKVAGGVWDEQY
V: TRBV2
J: TRBJ2-7

CDR3: ASSPAGEETQY
V: TRBV11-3
J: TRBJ2-5

CDR3: ASKLTGLGNTIY
V: TRBV5-1
J: TRBJ1-3

CDR3: ASSPQSNSPLH
V: TRBV7-2
J: TRBJ1-6

CDR3: SAGGQTGDRSPQY
V: TRBV20-1
J: TRBJ2-5

CDR3: ASSPRSGGQPQH
V: TRBV5-1
J: TRBJ1-5

CDR3: SVVPDRGSYEQY
V: TRBV29-1
J: TRBJ2-7

CDR3: ASSQGSGGGQPQH
V: TRBV3-1
J: TRBJ1-5